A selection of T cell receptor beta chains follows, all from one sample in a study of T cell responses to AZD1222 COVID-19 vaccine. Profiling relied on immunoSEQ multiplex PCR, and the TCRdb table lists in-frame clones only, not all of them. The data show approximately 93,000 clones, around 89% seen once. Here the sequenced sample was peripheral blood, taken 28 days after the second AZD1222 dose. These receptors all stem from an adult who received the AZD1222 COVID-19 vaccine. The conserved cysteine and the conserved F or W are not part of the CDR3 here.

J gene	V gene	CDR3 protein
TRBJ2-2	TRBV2	ASSETTGLGRNTGELF
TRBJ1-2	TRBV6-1	ASSEGSYGYT
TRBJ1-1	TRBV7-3	ASSFTGGNTEAF
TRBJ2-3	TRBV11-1	ASSFSNTDTQY
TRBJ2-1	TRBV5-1	ASSLGGRAADNEQF
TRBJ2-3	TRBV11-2	ASHIPGLAGRTDTQY
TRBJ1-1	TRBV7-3	ASSPGANTEAF
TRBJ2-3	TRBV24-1	ATSDLGQGPTDTQY
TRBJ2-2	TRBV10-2	ASSEYKNTGELF
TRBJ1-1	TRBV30	AWGGPRNTEAF